Following are 21 T cell receptor beta chains from one sample sequenced in a study of blood T cell repertoires in COVID-19. Generated by immunoSEQ multiplex PCR, the TCRdb table keeps only in-frame clones and is missing some. The profile shows 150,000 or so clones, 60% to 85% of them singletons. Sequencing was performed on peripheral blood. These receptors originate from a woman of 80 years or more with active or convalescent COVID-19.

This clone occurred many times. V usage is TRBV7-2 and J usage is TRBJ2-2; D not resolved. V shed 2 bases and J shed 1 base, with 5 bases lying between them. The CDR3 contains 14 residues. From germline, CDR1 is SGHTA and CDR2 FQGNSA. The CDR3 loop reads CASSLQVNTGELFF. CDR3 in DNA: TGTGCCAGCAGCTTACAGGTGAACACCGGGGAGCTGTTTTTT.

This clone has just one count. The CDR3 protein is CASSLSGEETQYF. In nucleotides, the CDR3 is TGCGCCAGCAGCTTGAGCGGGGAAGAGACCCAGTACTTC. The chain uses TRBV5-1 and TRBJ2-5, with 7 bases that match TRBD2. Germline trimming cut 1 base from V and 3 bases from J; bases unmatched to any gene: 0. Germline CDR1 reads SGHRS; CDR2 reads YFSETQ. CDR3 length: 13 amino acids.

This clone was seen at least ten times. The chain carries TRBV15 and TRBJ1-1; 8 bases map to TRBD1. The CDR3 is made up of 15 amino acids. V lost 0 bases, J lost 2 bases, and 2 bases stayed unmatched. From germline, CDR1 is LNHNV and CDR2 YYDKDF (reference sequence). The CDR3 loop reads CATSRDRGLNTEAFF. The CDR3, as DNA: TGTGCCACCAGCAGAGACAGGGGGCTTAACACTGAAGCTTTCTTT.

The rearrangement joins TRBV6-6 to TRBJ1-4; no clear D gene. The CDR3 consists of 14 residues. The V gene's germline CDR1 is MNHNY and CDR2 SVGAGI (reference sequence). Trimming pared 6 bases from V and 6 bases from J, leaving 14 bases between. The CDR3 DNA reads as TGTGCCAGCAGCCTCGAATTCCAGGATGAAAAACTGTTTTTT. Residues: CASSLEFQDEKLFF.

The chain uses TRBV2 and TRBJ2-6; D is undetermined. Trimming stripped 7 bases from V and 0 bases from J, with 7 bases between. This CDR3 contains 14 residues. CDR1 SNHLY and CDR2 FYNNEI come from the germline V gene. The CDR3 DNA reads TGTGCCAGCATTGCGGTCTCTGGGGCCAACGTCCTGACTTTC. Protein product: CASIAVSGANVLTF.

V usage is TRBV28 and J usage is TRBJ2-5, with D perhaps matching TRBD1 (5 bases). V dropped 1 base and J dropped 3 bases, with 12 bases sitting between them. The V gene's germline CDR1 is MDHEN and CDR2 SYDVKM. CDR3 length equals 15 residues. CDR3 nucleotides: TGTGCCAGCAGTTTATCCAGGGTTGACAAAGAGACCCAGTACTTC. This codes for CASSLSRVDKETQYF.

This chain links TRBV12-5 with TRBJ1-1; 8 bases are a match to TRBD1. The CDR3 is 13 amino acids. J was trimmed by 5 bases and V by 7 bases; bases with no gene match: 6. From germline, CDR1 is LGHNT and CDR2 FRNRAP. CDR3 protein: CASDVDRGTEAFF. CDR3 nucleotide sequence: TGTGCTAGTGACGTAGACAGGGGTACTGAAGCTTTCTTT. The full variable domain, completed using reference TRBV12-5 and TRBJ1-1, is DARVTQTPRHKVTEMGQEVTMRCQPILGHNTVFWYRQTMMQGLELLAYFRNRAPLDDSGMPKDRFSAEMPDATLATLKIQPSEPRDSAVYFCASDVDRGTEAFFGQGTRLTVV.

V and J are TRBV5-4 and TRBJ2-3; possible D gene TRBD2, 7 bases. The CDR3 totals 16 residues. Per germline, CDR1 SGHNT and CDR2 YYREEE (reference sequence). Trimming removed 4 bases from V and 5 bases from J, with 20 bases in between. The CDR3 region has the DNA TGTGCCAGCAGCCCATGGTTTGGGGGGGCAATAGATACGCAGTATTTT. This encodes CASSPWFGGAIDTQYF. Drawing the rest from reference TRBV5-4 and TRBJ2-3, the complete variable domain is ETGVTQSPTHLIKTRGQQVTLRCSSQSGHNTVSWYQQALGQGPQFIFQYYREEENGRGNFPPRFSGLQFPNYSSELNVNALELDDSALYLCASSPWFGGAIDTQYFGPGTRLTVL.

The V call is TRBV7-9, the J call TRBJ2-5, with D tentatively TRBD1 (6 bases). Trimming removed 10 bases at V and 3 bases at J, with 18 bases between. CDR1 SEHNR and CDR2 FQNEAQ come from the germline V gene (reference sequence). The CDR3 is 14 amino acids. The CDR3 DNA reads as TGTGCCATCGACCTCCAGGGGACCAAAGAGACCCAGTACTTC. Its protein product is CAIDLQGTKETQYF.

The chain joins TRBV7-8 to TRBJ1-5; weak D call: TRBD1 (5 bases). V lost 2 bases and J 2 bases, leaving 7 bases between the germline ends. Germline CDR1 SGHVS, CDR2 FQNEAQ. The length of the CDR3 is 14 residues. CDR3 in DNA: TGTGCCAGCAGCTTACAACAGGGCAATCAGCCCCAGCATTTT. It is translated as CASSLQQGNQPQHF.

The rearrangement uses TRBV7-9 and TRBJ2-4; D is possibly TRBD1 (6 bases). This CDR3 is built from 12 residues. Germline V CDR1 and CDR2: SEHNR, FQNEAQ (reference sequence). Trimming shortened V by 5 bases and J by 11 bases, and 13 bases separated the two germline ends. The CDR3 DNA follows: TGTGCCAGCAGCCCTCCCTCAGGGGTTCAGTACTTC. Protein product: CASSPPSGVQYF.

The V and J genes are TRBV27 and TRBJ2-3; TRBD2 aligns across 7 bases. This CDR3 has 17 amino acids. The V and J ends lost 3 bases and 0 bases, in that order; junction bases with no gene match: 9. The V gene's germline CDR1 is MNHEY and CDR2 SMNVEV (reference sequence). The CDR3 spells CASSFKSGTSSTDTQYF. CDR3 bases: TGTGCCAGCAGTTTTAAGAGCGGGACCTCAAGCACAGATACGCAGTATTTT.

This clone was counted between two and nine times. The V and J genes are TRBV19 and TRBJ1-1; possible D gene TRBD1, 6 bases. V dropped 3 bases and J dropped 1 base, with 12 bases sitting between them. This CDR3 has 15 amino acids. Germline V lookup: CDR1 LNHDA, CDR2 SQIVND (reference sequence). CDR3 residues: CASSIIGGSNTEAFF. DNA for the CDR3: TGTGCCAGTAGTATTATAGGGGGATCGAACACTGAAGCTTTCTTT.

The chain links TRBV5-6 to TRBJ1-2, with 9 bases identical to TRBD1. The CDR3 has 13 amino acids. Per the germline V gene, CDR1 is SGHDT and CDR2 is YYEEEE. The V segment lost 4 bases and the J segment 8 bases; nucleotides outside the gene matches: 6. As DNA, the CDR3 is TGTGCCAGCAGCCGACAGGGGGGTTCGGGCTACACCTTC. This encodes CASSRQGGSGYTF.

This clone was seen a single time. The chain joins TRBV30 to TRBJ1-1, with 9 bases lining up with TRBD1. V dropped 1 base and J dropped 0; count of bases not matched to a gene: 3. Germline loops: CDR1 GTSNPN, CDR2 SVGIG (reference sequence). This CDR3 is 15 amino acids long. In DNA form, the CDR3 reads TGTGCCTGGAGTGCACGGACAGGGGTGAACACTGAAGCTTTCTTT. It translates to CAWSARTGVNTEAFF.

The chain links TRBV25-1 to TRBJ2-7, with D possibly TRBD2 on 6 matching bases. This CDR3 is built from 14 residues. Trimming left V 1 base short and J 1 base short, with 8 bases between. CDR1 is MGHDK, CDR2 SYGVNS, per germline. CDR3 in amino acids: CASSESGSSYEQYF. In DNA, the CDR3 is TGTGCCAGCAGTGAATCCGGGAGTTCCTACGAGCAGTACTTC.

This sequence joins TRBV2 and TRBJ1-6, with 7 bases fitting TRBD1. The ends lost 6 bases at V and 8 bases at J; junction bases unmatched: 10. The CDR3 consists of 15 residues. Germline lookup yields CDR1 SNHLY and CDR2 FYNNEI. CDR3 loop: CASRKGQSFDSPLHF. CDR3 DNA: TGTGCCAGCAGAAAGGGACAGTCTTTTGATTCACCCCTCCACTTT.

The chain couples TRBV23-1 to TRBJ2-6; D gene uncertain. TRBV23-1 falls under the ORF class, with uncertain function. This CDR3 has 15 amino acids. V lost 10 bases and J 0 bases, leaving 13 bases between the germline ends. CDR3 sequence: CANGRLSSGANVLTF. The CDR3 DNA follows: TGCGCCAACGGCAGGCTGAGCTCTGGGGCCAACGTCCTGACTTTC.

J is TRBJ2-5 and V is TRBV2; TRBD2 matches 7 bases. With V trimmed by 5 bases and J by 4 bases, 10 bases remained unmatched. Germline V gives CDR1 SNHLY, CDR2 FYNNEI. CDR3 length: 15 residues. This CDR3 is CASSLAGRVTETQYF. Here the CDR3 DNA reads TGTGCCAGCAGTCTCGCGGGGAGGGTTACAGAGACCCAGTACTTC.

The chain couples TRBV11-1 to TRBJ2-5; perhaps TRBD2 as D (6 bases). V lost 1 base, J lost 3 bases, and 9 bases lay in between. Germline CDR1 SGHAT, CDR2 FQDESV (reference sequence). This CDR3 is 14 amino acids long. CDR3 nucleotide sequence: TGTGCCAGCAGCTTAGTGGCTAGCGAAGAGACCCAGTACTTC. This codes for CASSLVASEETQYF.

The rearrangement links TRBV6-2 or TRBV6-3 to TRBJ1-2; the match to TRBD1 covers 7 bases. From germline, CDR1 is MNHEY and CDR2 SVGEGT. V lost 4 bases to trimming and J lost 4 bases; unmatched junction nucleotides: 6. The CDR3 has 14 amino acids. The CDR3 coding sequence is TGTGCCAGCAGTTTAACCAGGGGGAGCTATGGCTACACCTTC. Its protein is CASSLTRGSYGYTF.